This T cell receptor (beta chain) was recorded in a study of OX40 agonist ivuxolimab in advanced cancers. Study-wide results and caveats: Among expanded peripheral T cells, antigen specificity went undetermined.

In the case of this clone: Its antigen is not identified.

Measured with immunoSEQ multiplex PCR; TCRdb has only the in-frame clones, and not every one. The sample includes 35,000 to 40,000 clones, about 92% of them seen just once. In germline, CDR1 is MNHEY, CDR2 SMNVEV (reference sequence). This CDR3 comprises 14 residues. Trimming removed 7 bases at V and 0 bases at J, with 10 bases between. The chain links TRBV27 to TRBJ1-5; D ambiguous. This receptor was taken from an adult with an advanced solid tumor such as melanoma, head and neck, liver or kidney cancer. This material consisted of CD4+ or CD8+ T cells sorted from blood, taken in a trial of the OX40 agonist ivuxolimab. CDR3 amino acids: CASKAGYSNQPQHF. CDR3 bases: TGTGCCAGCAAAGCCGGTTATAGCAATCAGCCCCAGCATTTT.